This entry lists 28 T cell receptor beta chains sequenced from one sample in a study of OX40 agonist ivuxolimab in advanced cancers. Profiled with immunoSEQ multiplex PCR; TCRdb holds only in-frame clones, not every one. This sample has roughly 80,000 clones, with roughly 84% found just once. Specimen: CD4+ or CD8+ T cells sorted from blood, collected in a trial of the OX40 agonist ivuxolimab. The source is an adult with an advanced solid tumor such as melanoma, head and neck, liver or kidney cancer.

The chain couples TRBV5-1 to TRBJ2-7, with D tentatively TRBD1 or TRBD2 (5 bases each). Germline CDR1 and CDR2: SGHRS and YFSETQ. V was cut by 4 bases and J by 4 bases, with 18 bases left in between. The length of the CDR3 is 15 residues. CDR3 nucleotides: TGCGCCAGCAGCCCTGGGACCCCGGCGTTGTACGAGCAGTACGTC. It yields the protein CASSPGTPALYEQYV.

This chain links TRBV29-1 with TRBJ1-2, with 7 nucleotides matching TRBD1. CDR3 length: 12 residues. V shed 3 bases and J 8 bases; nucleotides not matched to a gene: 6. Germline V gene sequence: CDR1 SQVTM, CDR2 ANQGSEA. CDR3 sequence: CSVEGQHGGYTF. The CDR3 bases are TGCAGCGTTGAGGGACAGCACGGGGGCTACACCTTC.

J is TRBJ2-1 and V is TRBV7-2, with 9 bases lining up with TRBD1. Germline V gives CDR1 SGHTA, CDR2 FQGNSA. There are 17 residues in the CDR3. J lost 7 bases, V lost 5 bases, and 15 bases had no gene match. The CDR3 reads CASSRDRDGLSWNEQFF. CDR3 bases: TGTGCCAGCAGCCGGGACAGGGATGGACTAAGCTGGAATGAGCAGTTCTTC.

The J gene is TRBJ1-4, the V gene TRBV28; TRBD1 aligns across 7 bases. Germline CDR1 reads MDHEN; CDR2 reads SYDVKM. J lost 1 base, V lost 5 bases, and 4 bases had no gene match. The CDR3 is made up of 15 amino acids. The CDR3: CASSRDSRTNEKLFF. The CDR3 nucleotides are TGTGCCAGCAGTCGGGACAGTCGAACTAATGAAAAACTGTTTTTT.

V and J are TRBV7-9 and TRBJ2-7; 10 bases match TRBD1. With 0 bases clipped from V and 5 bases from J, the junction kept 4 bases outside the gene matches. This CDR3 region has 15 residues. Per the germline V gene, CDR1 is SEHNR and CDR2 is FQNEAQ (reference sequence). The CDR3 is CASSLAGQGTHEQYV. CDR3 sequence (DNA): TGTGCCAGCAGCTTAGCGGGACAGGGGACCCACGAGCAGTACGTC.

The chain joins TRBV2 to TRBJ2-4, with unresolved D. The CDR3 has 19 amino acids. The germline V gene encodes CDR1 SNHLY and CDR2 FYNNEI. The ends were cut back, 9 bases at V and 0 bases at J, with 27 bases in the middle. Written as DNA, the CDR3 is TGTGCCAGTTACACCTTGCCCACAGCCGGCTACGTAGCCAAAAACATTCAGTACTTC. Amino acid sequence: CASYTLPTAGYVAKNIQYF. Based on the CDR3 plus reference TRBV2 and TRBJ2-4, the full variable domain is EPEVTQTPSHQVTQMGQEVILRCVPISNHLYFYWYRQILGQKVEFLVSFYNNEISEKSEIFDDQFSVERPDGSNFTLKIRSTKLEDSAMYFCASYTLPTAGYVAKNIQYFGAGTRLSVL.

This sequence joins TRBV13 and TRBJ2-2, with D maybe TRBD1 (7 bases). V lost 3 bases and J lost 4, with 9 bases in between. This CDR3 is built from 14 residues. Germline CDR1 is PRHDT and CDR2 is FYEKMQ (reference sequence). The DNA for the CDR3 is TGTGCCAGCAGCTTCCAGGGGGGCACCGGGGAGCTGTTTTTT. This codes for CASSFQGGTGELFF.

The CDR3 nucleotides are TGTGCCAGCAGCTTGGAGGAGCAGGACACCTCCTACGAGCAGTACGTC. Amino acids: CASSLEEQDTSYEQYV. The chain combines TRBV7-9 with TRBJ2-7; the D call may be TRBD1 or TRBD2 (5 bases each). Germline CDR1 is SEHNR and CDR2 is FQNEAQ (reference sequence). The CDR3 is made up of 16 amino acids. V was cut by 3 bases and J by 0 bases, with 15 bases left in between.

V usage is TRBV4-3 and J usage is TRBJ2-3; D uncertain. The CDR3 covers 16 residues. V was trimmed by 4 bases and J by 5 bases, leaving 19 bases between them. Germline-derived CDR1 and CDR2 are LGHNA and YSLEER. CDR3 loop: CASSPRWAGDGDTQYF. CDR3 DNA sequence: TGCGCCAGCAGCCCTAGATGGGCAGGAGACGGAGATACGCAGTATTTT.

The chain uses TRBV6-1 and TRBJ2-5; the match to TRBD2 covers 7 bases. After removal of 2 bases from V and 5 bases from J, the junction contained 8 bases not matched to a gene. CDR1 and CDR2 from the germline V gene are MNHNS and SASEGT. There are 15 residues in the CDR3. CDR3 nucleotides: TGTGCCAGCAGTGAATGGGAGGGGCGGGGGGAGACCCAGTACTTC. It encodes CASSEWEGRGETQYF.

The J gene is TRBJ2-6, the V gene TRBV18; D is unclear. Trimming pared 3 bases from V and 2 bases from J, leaving 14 bases between. CDR1 is KGHSH and CDR2 is LQKENI in the germline V gene. This CDR3 has 17 residues. The CDR3 sequence: CASSPSKVGTGANVLTF. In DNA form, the CDR3 reads TGTGCCAGCTCACCGAGTAAGGTTGGCACTGGGGCCAACGTCCTGACTTTC.

This clone was seen once. This chain uses TRBV7-8 with TRBJ1-4; D is unclear. The ends were cut back, 1 base at V and 8 bases at J, with 8 bases in the middle. Germline V gene lookup returns CDR1 SGHVS and CDR2 FQNEAQ. The length of the CDR3 is 13 residues. For the CDR3, the DNA is TGTGCCAGCAGCTTAGGGACGGAAGAAAAACTGTTTTTT. Translation gives CASSLGTEEKLFF.

The rearrangement joins TRBV29-1 to TRBJ1-1, with a weak D call TRBD1 (5 bases). Germline CDR1 is SQVTM and CDR2 is ANQGSEA. V was pared by 7 bases and J by 6 bases, with 9 bases between. The CDR3 is 10 residues long. The CDR3 loop is CSARDAEAFF. The CDR3 nucleotides read TGCAGCGCCAGGGACGCTGAAGCTTTCTTT.

This chain joins TRBV6-6 and TRBJ1-6, with D unclear. V gave up 2 bases and J gave up 6 bases, with 14 bases separating them. The CDR3 totals 16 residues. Germline-derived CDR1 and CDR2 are MNHNY and SVGAGI (reference sequence). The CDR3 protein is CASSYRPDTSNSPLHF. DNA for the CDR3: TGTGCCAGCAGTTACCGGCCAGATACTAGTAATTCACCCCTCCACTTT.

The chain combines TRBV6-5 with TRBJ2-2; D not resolved. The germline gives CDR1 MNHEY, CDR2 SVGAGI. CDR3 size: 15 residues. V lost 1 base and J 6 bases, leaving 12 bases between the germline ends. CDR3 DNA sequence: TGTGCCAGCAGTTACTATCCGGTTGGCCCCGGGGAGCTGTTTTTT. Protein product: CASSYYPVGPGELFF.

CDR3 region: CASSLITGFGSSYEQYF. CDR3 DNA: TGTGCCAGCAGCTTGATAACAGGTTTCGGGAGCTCCTACGAGCAGTACTTC. The rearrangement links TRBV11-2 to TRBJ2-7, with D possibly being TRBD2 (6 bases). Between the trimmed V and J ends, which lost 3 bases and 0 bases, there was a span of 18 bases. CDR3 length equals 17 residues. Germline V gene lookup returns CDR1 SGHAT and CDR2 FQNNGV.

This chain connects TRBV11-2 to TRBJ1-1; D gene uncertain. CDR3 length: 18 residues. The V gene lost 0 bases and the J gene lost 0 bases, with 17 bases spanning the gap. Germline CDR1 SGHAT, CDR2 FQNNGV. The CDR3 DNA reads as TGTGCCAGCAGCTTAGAAGTCCAACTAGCAGCAATGAACACTGAAGCTTTCTTT. Amino acids: CASSLEVQLAAMNTEAFF.

The CDR3 sequence is CASSENTGNQPQHF. The CDR3 nucleotides are TGTGCCAGCAGTGAAAATACAGGCAATCAGCCCCAGCATTTT. The chain couples TRBV2 to TRBJ1-5; D uncertain. CDR3 length: 14 amino acids. V lost 2 bases and J lost 2, with 7 bases in between. From germline, CDR1 is SNHLY and CDR2 FYNNEI.

The chain has TRBV2 and TRBJ2-7; TRBD1 matches 10 bases. Trimming at V came to 6 bases and at J to 6 bases, leaving 11 bases not matched to a gene. CDR3 length: 15 residues. CDR1 and CDR2 (germline): SNHLY, FYNNEI. The CDR3 is CASRETGTGEAEQYF. Written as DNA, the CDR3 is TGTGCCAGCAGGGAAACCGGGACAGGGGAGGCCGAGCAGTACTTC.

This rearrangement joins TRBV20-1 to TRBJ1-1, with no clear D. Germline V lookup: CDR1 DFQATT, CDR2 SNEGSKA (reference sequence). The germline V and J ends were trimmed by 3 bases and 4 bases, with 6 bases remaining between them. The CDR3 contains 11 residues. The CDR3 protein is CSASYGTEAFF. CDR3 in DNA: TGCAGTGCTAGTTATGGCACTGAAGCTTTCTTT.

The chain combines TRBV27 with TRBJ2-5; 12 bases fit TRBD2. Per germline, CDR1 MNHEY and CDR2 SMNVEV (reference sequence). CDR3 length: 18 residues. V trimming: 0 bases; J trimming: 5 bases; junction bases outside the gene matches: 10. CDR3 sequence reads: CASSLSPVASGRGETQYF. CDR3 coding DNA: TGTGCCAGCAGTTTATCCCCCGTCGCTAGCGGGAGGGGGGAGACCCAGTACTTC.

J is TRBJ1-1 and V is TRBV5-1, with D possibly matching TRBD1 (5 bases). Per the germline V gene, CDR1 is SGHRS and CDR2 is YFSETQ. This CDR3 region has 15 residues. Trimming took off 0 bases at V and 1 base at J, with 10 bases between the two ends. The CDR3 sequence is CASSLGIGGNTEAFF. The CDR3 region has the DNA TGCGCCAGCAGCTTGGGGATCGGGGGGAACACTGAAGCTTTCTTT.

The rearrangement uses TRBV5-5 and TRBJ2-1; perhaps TRBD2 as D (5 bases). This CDR3 has 18 amino acids. Trimming cost V 0 bases and J 6 bases, with 22 bases left between them. Germline-derived CDR1 and CDR2 are SGHKS and YYEKEE (reference sequence). CDR3 bases: TGTGCCAGCAGCTTGGTTTCTTGGAGCCGGATAGCGTCCAATGAGCAGTTCTTC. Its translation is CASSLVSWSRIASNEQFF.

CDR3 DNA sequence: TGTGCCAGCAGTACCGGGACAGTCTACAATGAGCAGTTCTTC. It encodes CASSTGTVYNEQFF. The chain employs TRBV11-1 and TRBJ2-1, with 7 bases matching TRBD1. Trimming at V came to 6 bases and at J to 3 bases, leaving 5 bases not matched to a gene. The CDR3 length is 14 residues. CDR1 and CDR2 from the germline V gene are SGHAT and FQDESV (reference sequence).

The chain combines TRBV5-1 with TRBJ1-1; TRBD1 aligns across 7 bases. The CDR3 contains 15 residues. The germline V gene encodes CDR1 SGHRS and CDR2 YFSETQ. Unmatched junction bases numbered 6, after V lost 4 bases and J lost 0 bases. CDR3 amino acids: CASSLSDRLNTEAFF. The CDR3 DNA reads as TGCGCCAGCAGCCTATCGGACAGGTTGAACACTGAAGCTTTCTTT.

The V gene is TRBV7-9, the J gene TRBJ1-2, with a possible D match to TRBD1 (5 bases). Trimming cost V 3 bases and J 2 bases, with 7 bases left between them. The CDR3 has 13 residues. The V gene's germline CDR1 is SEHNR and CDR2 FQNEAQ (reference sequence). The CDR3 is CASSFAGNYGYTF. DNA for the CDR3: TGTGCCAGCAGCTTCGCAGGGAACTATGGCTACACCTTC.

The genes are TRBV7-9 and TRBJ1-1; 7 bases agree with TRBD1. In germline, CDR1 is SEHNR, CDR2 FQNEAQ (reference sequence). After removal of 4 bases from V and 4 bases from J, the junction contained 6 bases not matched to a gene. This CDR3 has 14 amino acids. The CDR3 region has the DNA TGTGCCAGCAGCTACAGGGGTAGGGGCACTGAAGCTTTCTTT. Translating it yields CASSYRGRGTEAFF.

The V and J genes are TRBV6-5 and TRBJ1-1, with unresolved D. The CDR3 is made up of 13 amino acids. Germline CDR1 reads MNHEY; CDR2 reads SVGAGI. Between the trimmed V and J ends, which lost 1 base and 1 base, there was a span of 4 bases. The CDR3 region is CASSYLRNTEAFF. The CDR3 nucleotides read TGTGCCAGCAGTTACTTGCGGAACACTGAAGCTTTCTTT.